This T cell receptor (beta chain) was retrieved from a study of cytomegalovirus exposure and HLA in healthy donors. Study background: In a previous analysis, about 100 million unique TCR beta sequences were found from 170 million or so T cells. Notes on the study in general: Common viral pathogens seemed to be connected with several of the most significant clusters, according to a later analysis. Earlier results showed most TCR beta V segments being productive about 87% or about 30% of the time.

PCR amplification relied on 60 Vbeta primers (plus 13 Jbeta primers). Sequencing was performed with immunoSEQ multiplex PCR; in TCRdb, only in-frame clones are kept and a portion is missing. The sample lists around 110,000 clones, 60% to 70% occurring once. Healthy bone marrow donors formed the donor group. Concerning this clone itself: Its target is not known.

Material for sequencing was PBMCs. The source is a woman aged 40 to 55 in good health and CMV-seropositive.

The CDR3 nucleotides are TGTGCCAGCAGCCCGTGGGCATTCGGGGGGGAGACCCAGTACTTC. This encodes CASSPWAFGGETQYF. The chain uses TRBV7-9 and TRBJ2-5, with TRBD2 identical over 7 bases. The germline V gene has CDR1 SEHNR and CDR2 FQNEAQ (reference sequence). After removal of 5 bases from V and 5 bases from J, the junction contained 11 bases not matched to a gene. The CDR3 consists of 15 residues.